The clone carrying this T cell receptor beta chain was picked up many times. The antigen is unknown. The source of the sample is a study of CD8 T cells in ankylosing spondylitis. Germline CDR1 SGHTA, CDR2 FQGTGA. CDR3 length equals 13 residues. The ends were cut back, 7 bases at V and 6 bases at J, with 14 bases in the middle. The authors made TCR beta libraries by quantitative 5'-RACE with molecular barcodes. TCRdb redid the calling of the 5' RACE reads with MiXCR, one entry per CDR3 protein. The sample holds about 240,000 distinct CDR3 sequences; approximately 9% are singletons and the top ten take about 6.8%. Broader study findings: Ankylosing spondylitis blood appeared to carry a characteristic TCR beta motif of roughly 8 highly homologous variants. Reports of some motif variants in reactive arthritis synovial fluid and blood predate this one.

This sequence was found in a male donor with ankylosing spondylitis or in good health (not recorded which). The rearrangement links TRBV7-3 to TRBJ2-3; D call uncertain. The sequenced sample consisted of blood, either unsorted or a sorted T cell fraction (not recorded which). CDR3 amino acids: CASTTGSRDTQYF. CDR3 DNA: TGTGCCAGCACAACGGGTTCGCGCGATACGCAGTATTTT.